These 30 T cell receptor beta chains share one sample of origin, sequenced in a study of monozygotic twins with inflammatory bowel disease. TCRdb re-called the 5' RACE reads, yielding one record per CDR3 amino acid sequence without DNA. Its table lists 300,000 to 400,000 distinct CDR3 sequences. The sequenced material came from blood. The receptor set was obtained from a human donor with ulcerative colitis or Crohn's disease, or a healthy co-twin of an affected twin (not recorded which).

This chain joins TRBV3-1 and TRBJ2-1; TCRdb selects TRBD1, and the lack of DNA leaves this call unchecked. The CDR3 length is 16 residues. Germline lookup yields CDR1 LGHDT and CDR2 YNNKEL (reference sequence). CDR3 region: CASSQAIGTGSDEQFF.

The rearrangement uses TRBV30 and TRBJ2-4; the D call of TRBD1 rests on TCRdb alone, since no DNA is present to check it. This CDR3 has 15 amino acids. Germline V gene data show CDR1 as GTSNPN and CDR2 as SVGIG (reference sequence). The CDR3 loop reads CAWSLKDRGVNIQYF.

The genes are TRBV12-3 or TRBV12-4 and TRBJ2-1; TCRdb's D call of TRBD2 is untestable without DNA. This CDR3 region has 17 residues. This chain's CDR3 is CASRRRGGAFSYNEQFF.

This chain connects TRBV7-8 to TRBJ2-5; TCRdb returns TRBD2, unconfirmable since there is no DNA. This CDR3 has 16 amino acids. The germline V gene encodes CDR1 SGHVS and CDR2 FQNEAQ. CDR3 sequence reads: CASSLLRGGVVETQYF.

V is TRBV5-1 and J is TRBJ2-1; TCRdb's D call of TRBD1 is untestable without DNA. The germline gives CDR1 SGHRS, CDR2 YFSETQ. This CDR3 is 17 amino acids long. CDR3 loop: CASSLLDGGGFYNEQFF.

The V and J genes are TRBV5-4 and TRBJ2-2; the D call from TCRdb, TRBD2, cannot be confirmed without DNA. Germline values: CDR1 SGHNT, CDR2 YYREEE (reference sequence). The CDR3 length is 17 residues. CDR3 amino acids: CASSYGTSGGITGELFF.

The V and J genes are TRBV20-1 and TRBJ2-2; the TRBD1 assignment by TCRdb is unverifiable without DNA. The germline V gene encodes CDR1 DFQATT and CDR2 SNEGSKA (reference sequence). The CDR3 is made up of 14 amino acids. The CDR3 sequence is CSAIQGLGTGELFF.

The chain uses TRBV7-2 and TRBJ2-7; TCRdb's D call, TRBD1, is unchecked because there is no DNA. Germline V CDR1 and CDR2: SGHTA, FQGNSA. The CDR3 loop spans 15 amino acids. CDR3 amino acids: CASSFAGGSSYEQYF. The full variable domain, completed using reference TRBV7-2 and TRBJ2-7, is GAGVSQSPSNKVTEKGKDVELRCDPISGHTALYWYRQSLGQGLEFLIYFQGNSAPDKSGLPSDRFSAERTGGSVSTLTIQRTQQEDSAVYLCASSFAGGSSYEQYFGPGTRLTVT.

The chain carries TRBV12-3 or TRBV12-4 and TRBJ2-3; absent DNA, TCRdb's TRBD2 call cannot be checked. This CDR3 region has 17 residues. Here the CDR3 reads CASSPGGSGGLKNTQYF.

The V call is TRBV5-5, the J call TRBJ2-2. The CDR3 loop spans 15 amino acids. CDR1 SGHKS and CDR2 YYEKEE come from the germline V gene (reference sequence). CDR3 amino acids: CASSSRVALTGELFF.

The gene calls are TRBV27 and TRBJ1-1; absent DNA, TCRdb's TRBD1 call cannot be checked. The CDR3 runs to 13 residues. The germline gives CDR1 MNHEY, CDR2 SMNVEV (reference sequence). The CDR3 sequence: CASSLLGGTEAFF.

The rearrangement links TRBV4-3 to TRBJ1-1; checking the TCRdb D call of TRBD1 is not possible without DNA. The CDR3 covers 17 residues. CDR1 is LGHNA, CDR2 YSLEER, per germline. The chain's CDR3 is CASSQGTGTGVVTEAFF.

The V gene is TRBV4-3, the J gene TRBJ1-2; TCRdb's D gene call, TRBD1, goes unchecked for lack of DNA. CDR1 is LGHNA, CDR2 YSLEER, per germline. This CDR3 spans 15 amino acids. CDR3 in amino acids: CASSQLRQLTYGYTF.

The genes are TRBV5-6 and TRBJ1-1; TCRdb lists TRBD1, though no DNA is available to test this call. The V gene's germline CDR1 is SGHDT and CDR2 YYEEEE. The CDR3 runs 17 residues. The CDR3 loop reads CASSLVTDPVMNTEAFF. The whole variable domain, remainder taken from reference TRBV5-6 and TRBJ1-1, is DAGVTQSPTHLIKTRGQQVTLRCSPKSGHDTVSWYQQALGQGPQFIFQYYEEEERQRGNFPDRFSGHQFPNYSSELNVNALLLGDSALYLCASSLVTDPVMNTEAFFGQGTRLTVV.

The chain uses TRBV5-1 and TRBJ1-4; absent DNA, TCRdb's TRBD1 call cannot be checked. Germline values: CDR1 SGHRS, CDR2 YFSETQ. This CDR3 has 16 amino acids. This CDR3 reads CASSKNRGVFNEKLFF.

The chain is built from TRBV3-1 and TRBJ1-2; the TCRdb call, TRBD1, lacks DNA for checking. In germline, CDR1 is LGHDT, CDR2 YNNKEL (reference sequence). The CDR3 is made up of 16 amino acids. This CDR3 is CASSQEFGGRAKGYTF.

This CDR3 is CASSGGDSYEQYF. The genes are TRBV5-1 and TRBJ2-7. This CDR3 has 13 amino acids. Germline V gene data show CDR1 as SGHRS and CDR2 as YFSETQ.

The chain's CDR3 is CASSQVGFEGGPNEKLFF. The chain combines TRBV4-1 with TRBJ1-4. CDR3 length equals 18 residues. Germline V gene sequence: CDR1 MGHRA, CDR2 YSYEKL.

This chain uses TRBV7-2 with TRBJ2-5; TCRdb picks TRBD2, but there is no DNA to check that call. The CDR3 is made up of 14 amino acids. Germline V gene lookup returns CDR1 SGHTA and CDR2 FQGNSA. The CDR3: CASSLRTSRETQYF.

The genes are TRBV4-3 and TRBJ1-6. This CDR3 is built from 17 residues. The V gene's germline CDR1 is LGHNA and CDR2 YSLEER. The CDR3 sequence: CASSQDLGVGSVSPLHF.

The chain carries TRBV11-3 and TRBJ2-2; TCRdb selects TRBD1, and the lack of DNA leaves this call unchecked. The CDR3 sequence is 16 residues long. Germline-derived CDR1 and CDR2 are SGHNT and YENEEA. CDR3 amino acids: CASSLWRTGNTGELFF. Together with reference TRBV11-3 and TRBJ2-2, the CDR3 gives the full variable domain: EAGVVQSPRYKIIEKKQPVAFWCNPISGHNTLYWYLQNLGQGPELLIRYENEEAVDDSQLPKDRFSAERLKGVDSTLKIQPAELGDSAVYLCASSLWRTGNTGELFFGEGSRLTVL.

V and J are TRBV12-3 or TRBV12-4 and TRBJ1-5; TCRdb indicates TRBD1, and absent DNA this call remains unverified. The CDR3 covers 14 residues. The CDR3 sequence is CASSEQGSGKPQHF.

CDR3 region: CASSLVTVSEQYF. V gene TRBV7-2 combines with J gene TRBJ2-7; TCRdb indicates TRBD1, and absent DNA this call remains unverified. The CDR3 is made up of 13 amino acids. In germline, CDR1 is SGHTA, CDR2 FQGNSA. The full variable domain, its missing parts supplied by reference TRBV7-2 and TRBJ2-7, is GAGVSQSPSNKVTEKGKDVELRCDPISGHTALYWYRQSLGQGLEFLIYFQGNSAPDKSGLPSDRFSAERTGGSVSTLTIQRTQQEDSAVYLCASSLVTVSEQYFGPGTRLTVT.

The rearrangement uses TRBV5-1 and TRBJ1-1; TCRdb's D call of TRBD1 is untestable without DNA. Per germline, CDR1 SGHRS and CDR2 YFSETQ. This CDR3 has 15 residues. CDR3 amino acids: CASSERQGGGTEAFF. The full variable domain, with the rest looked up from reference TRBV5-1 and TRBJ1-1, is KAGVTQTPRYLIKTRGQQVTLSCSPISGHRSVSWYQQTPGQGLQFLFEYFSETQRNKGNFPGRFSGRQFSNSRSEMNVSTLELGDSALYLCASSERQGGGTEAFFGQGTRLTVV.

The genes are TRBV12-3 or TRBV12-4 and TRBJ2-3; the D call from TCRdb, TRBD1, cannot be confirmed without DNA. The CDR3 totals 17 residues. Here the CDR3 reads CASSLYLGGSSTDTQYF.

The CDR3: CASSLAGTNTEAFF. The chain couples TRBV7-6 to TRBJ1-1; TCRdb gives TRBD1 as the D gene, but with no DNA this cannot be confirmed. CDR3 length: 14 residues. Germline values: CDR1 SGHVS, CDR2 FNYEAQ. Full variable domain (remainder filled in from reference TRBV7-6 and TRBJ1-1): GAGVSQSPRYKVTKRGQDVALRCDPISGHVSLYWYRQALGQGPEFLTYFNYEAQQDKSGLPNDRFSAERPEGSISTLTIQRTEQRDSAMYRCASSLAGTNTEAFFGQGTRLTVV.

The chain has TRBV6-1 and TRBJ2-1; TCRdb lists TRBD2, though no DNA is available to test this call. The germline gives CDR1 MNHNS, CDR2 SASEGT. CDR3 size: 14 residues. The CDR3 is CASRGTSAGGEQFF.

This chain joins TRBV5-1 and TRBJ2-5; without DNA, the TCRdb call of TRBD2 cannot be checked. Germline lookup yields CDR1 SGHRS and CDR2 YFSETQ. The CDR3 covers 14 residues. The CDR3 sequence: CASRGTSGVETQYF.

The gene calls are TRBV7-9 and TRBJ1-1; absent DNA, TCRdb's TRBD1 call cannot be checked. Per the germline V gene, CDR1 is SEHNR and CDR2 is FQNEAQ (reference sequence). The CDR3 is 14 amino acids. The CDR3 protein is CASSRDRMNTEAFF. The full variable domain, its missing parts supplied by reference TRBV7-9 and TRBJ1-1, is DTGVSQNPRHKITKRGQNVTFRCDPISEHNRLYWYRQTLGQGPEFLTYFQNEAQLEKSRLLSDRFSAERPKGSFSTLEIQRTEQGDSAMYLCASSRDRMNTEAFFGQGTRLTVV.

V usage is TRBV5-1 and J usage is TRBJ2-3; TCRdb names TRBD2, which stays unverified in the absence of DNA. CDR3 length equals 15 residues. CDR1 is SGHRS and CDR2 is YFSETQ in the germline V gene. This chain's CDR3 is CASSRGLITGDTQYF.